These 19 T cell receptor beta chains were all obtained from the same sample, sequenced in a study of regulatory T cells in long-lasting Graves disease. Time point: persistent/refractory GD, antithyroid drugs over 5 years with positive TRAb. Scientists built the TCR library using RNA that was extracted from PBMCs. Arm-PCR of CDR3 regions with iRepertoire HTBI primers generated TCR beta libraries. TCRdb called the multiplex PCR reads again in MiXCR, with one record for every CDR3 protein. Found here are fewer than 400,000 distinct CDR3 sequences, 20% to 25% of them singletons; the top ten hold roughly 20%. This specimen consisted of peripheral blood mononuclear cells (PBMCs), obtained when the disease was refractory, from a patient treated with antithyroid drugs. The origin of the receptors is a female donor with Graves disease.

This clonotype was observed a handful of times. The V call is TRBV6-2 or TRBV6-3, the J call TRBJ1-5, with D possibly TRBD1 on 5 matching bases. CDR3 size: 18 residues. The V gene lost 5 bases and the J gene lost 4 bases, with 24 bases spanning the gap. CDR1 is MNHEY, CDR2 SVGEGT, per germline. The CDR3, as DNA: TGTGCCAGCAGTGAAGCCCGGGACCGGACTGTTAGGAATCAGCCCCAGCATTTT. It specifies CASSEARDRTVRNQPQHF.

The chain combines TRBV6-1 with TRBJ2-7; D may match TRBD1 or TRBD2 (5 bases each). In germline, CDR1 is MNHNS, CDR2 SASEGT. V was cut by 4 bases and J by 4 bases, with 11 bases left in between. The CDR3 spans 13 residues. The CDR3 here is CASSGDPYYEQYF. The CDR3 nucleotides read TGTGCCAGCAGTGGGGACCCCTATTACGAGCAGTACTTC.

This clonotype was found many times. This chain links TRBV7-2 with TRBJ2-7, with TRBD2 identical over 7 bases. After removal of 4 bases from V and 0 bases from J, the junction contained 6 bases not matched to a gene. Germline V CDR1 and CDR2: SGHTA, FQGNSA. The CDR3 sequence is 15 residues long. Written as DNA, the CDR3 is TGTGCCAGCAGCTGGGACTGGGACTACTCCTACGAGCAGTACTTC. As protein: CASSWDWDYSYEQYF.

This clonotype was recorded only once. DNA of the CDR3: TGTGCCAGCAGCTTCTGGGGGATTGGAGATACGCAGTATTTT. Encoded protein: CASSFWGIGDTQYF. This sequence joins TRBV7-2 and TRBJ2-3; D tentatively fits TRBD1 or TRBD2 (5 bases each). Germline CDR1 and CDR2: SGHTA and FQGNSA. V lost 3 bases to trimming and J lost 5 bases, with 12 bases between them. The CDR3 length is 14 residues.

This clonotype has only a few counts. The rearrangement links TRBV29-1 to TRBJ2-7; D assignment may be TRBD1 or TRBD2 (6 bases each). Germline V CDR1 and CDR2: SQVTM, ANQGSEA. The ends were cut back, 7 bases at V and 2 bases at J, with 15 bases in the middle. This CDR3 is built from 13 residues. The CDR3 loop reads CSAGGAGAYEQYF. CDR3 sequence (DNA): TGCAGCGCCGGGGGCGCCGGAGCCTACGAGCAGTACTTC.

This clonotype was seen at least ten times. The chain joins TRBV28 to TRBJ1-4, with TRBD1 matching over 10 bases. J was trimmed by 2 bases and V by 8 bases; bases with no gene match: 5. The CDR3 is 15 residues long. The V gene's germline CDR1 is MDHEN and CDR2 SYDVKM. Here the CDR3 DNA reads TGTGCCAGCCAAGGGACAGGGGCCACTAATGAAAAACTGTTTTTT. This codes for CASQGTGATNEKLFF.

This clonotype occurred a few times. The V gene is TRBV3-1, the J gene TRBJ1-5; TRBD1 agrees at 7 bases. Germline trimming cut 0 bases from V and 4 bases from J; bases unmatched to any gene: 6. Germline CDR1 reads LGHDT; CDR2 reads YNNKEL (reference sequence). This CDR3 spans 16 amino acids. The DNA for the CDR3 is TGTGCCAGCAGCCAAGATGCAGGGGGGAGGAATCAGCCCCAGCATTTT. Encoded protein: CASSQDAGGRNQPQHF.

The chain carries TRBV6-2 or TRBV6-3 and TRBJ2-7; TRBD1 might be the D (6 bases). The CDR3 is 15 amino acids. The V gene's germline CDR1 is MNHEY and CDR2 SVGEGT. The V gene lost 5 bases and the J gene lost 2 bases, with 16 bases spanning the gap. In DNA form, the CDR3 reads TGTGCCAGCAGTCTAATACAGGGTGTTCCCTACGAGCAGTACTTC. It specifies CASSLIQGVPYEQYF.

The chain joins TRBV7-2 to TRBJ1-5; D unclear. This CDR3 spans 15 amino acids. Trimming removed 5 bases from V and 3 bases from J, with 14 bases in between. The germline CDR1 and CDR2 sequences are SGHTA and FQGNSA. The CDR3 here is CASSPLGPTNQPQHF. The CDR3 DNA reads as TGTGCCAGCAGCCCCCTAGGACCCACCAATCAGCCCCAGCATTTT.

The sample holds many counts of this clonotype. The V and J genes are TRBV28 and TRBJ2-7, with 13 bases fitting TRBD2. Germline V gene sequence: CDR1 MDHEN, CDR2 SYDVKM. After removal of 4 bases from V and 6 bases from J, the junction contained 9 bases not matched to a gene. The CDR3 sequence is 16 residues long. CDR3 in amino acids: CASSSGLAGAKSEQYF. The CDR3 nucleotides are TGTGCCAGCAGTTCAGGACTAGCGGGAGCCAAGAGCGAGCAGTACTTC. Variable domain in full (rest from reference TRBV28 and TRBJ2-7): DVKVTQSSRYLVKRTGEKVFLECVQDMDHENMFWYRQDPGLGLRLIYFSYDVKMKEKGDIPEGYSVSREKKERFSLILESASTNQTSMYLCASSSGLAGAKSEQYFGPGTRLTVT.

This clonotype was detected a few times. The chain carries TRBV6-1 and TRBJ1-1; D might be TRBD1 (6 bases). Germline loops: CDR1 MNHNS, CDR2 SASEGT. The CDR3 extends over 15 amino acids. The V gene lost 5 bases and the J gene lost 4 bases, with 17 bases spanning the gap. CDR3 coding DNA: TGTGCCAGCAGTCTCGGGGGGGGGCGCCTCACTGAAGCTTTCTTT. Its translation: CASSLGGGRLTEAFF.

The rearrangement uses TRBV6-5 and TRBJ2-7; 8 bases are shared with TRBD2. The CDR3 spans 14 residues. J lost 8 bases, V lost 2 bases, and 8 bases had no gene match. Germline CDR1 and CDR2: MNHEY and SVGAGI. CDR3 bases: TGTGCCAGCAGTTACCGAGGGACTAGTATTAAGCAGTACTTC. The encoded protein is CASSYRGTSIKQYF.

This clonotype has at least ten counts. This chain links TRBV20-1 with TRBJ1-1; TRBD1 matches at 7 bases. In germline, CDR1 is DFQATT, CDR2 SNEGSKA (reference sequence). This CDR3 region has 12 residues. V was pared by 1 base and J by 6 bases, with 2 bases of the junction left unmatched. The CDR3 nucleotides read TGCAGTGCTAGAGGGGGGACAGCTGAAGCTTTCTTT. Its protein product is CSARGGTAEAFF.

Only a few counts were recorded for this clonotype. Given a much more abundant clone one base away, this may be a read error. The chain links TRBV2 to TRBJ2-7, with 7 positions matching TRBD1. Germline CDR1 and CDR2: SNHLY and FYNNEI. The length of the CDR3 is 15 residues. CDR3 in amino acids: CASSEFRQGPYGQYF. The CDR3 DNA sequence: TGTGCCAGCAGTGAATTTAGACAGGGTCCCTACGGGCAGTACTTC.

There are a few counts of this clonotype. This chain links TRBV7-9 with TRBJ2-6; D might be TRBD1 or TRBD2, each matching 5 bases. Deletions cut 4 bases from V and 2 bases from J, with 15 bases between. CDR3 size: 17 residues. Germline V gene data show CDR1 as SEHNR and CDR2 as FQNEAQ (reference sequence). The CDR3 loop reads CASSSPLRGAGANVLTF. CDR3 nucleotide sequence: TGTGCCAGCAGCTCACCGTTGAGGGGAGCTGGGGCCAACGTCCTGACTTTC.

As to this clonotype: A clone one base away is much larger, so this may be a read error. This rearrangement joins TRBV2 to TRBJ2-7; 7 bases match TRBD1. Germline lookup yields CDR1 SNHLY and CDR2 FYNNEI. J gave up 0 bases and V 8 bases, and 13 bases lay outside the gene matches. CDR3 length: 16 amino acids. This CDR3 reads CASCPGGGLLSYEQYF. The CDR3 nucleotides are TGTGCCAGCTGCCCAGGGGGTGGGCTACTCTCCTACGAGCAGTACTTC.

This clonotype was observed many times. Written as DNA, the CDR3 is TGTGCCAGCAGTTTAATGGGGGCAACCGGGGAGCTGTTTTTT. Translating gives CASSLMGATGELFF. The V call is TRBV27, the J call TRBJ2-2, with D possibly matching TRBD1 (6 bases). This CDR3 has 14 amino acids. V was shortened by 2 bases and J by 5 bases, with 9 bases between the two germline ends. Germline values: CDR1 MNHEY, CDR2 SMNVEV (reference sequence).

This chain uses TRBV20-1 with TRBJ1-1; D unresolved. Germline loops: CDR1 DFQATT, CDR2 SNEGSKA (reference sequence). CDR3 length equals 13 residues. With 5 bases removed from V and 0 bases from J, the gap between germline ends came to 10 bases. The CDR3 nucleotides read TGCAGTGCTCGTACATTATTGAACACTGAAGCTTTCTTT. Translation: CSARTLLNTEAFF.

The V call is TRBV30, the J call TRBJ1-1; no definite D call. Germline CDR1 and CDR2: GTSNPN and SVGIG (reference sequence). This CDR3 has 15 amino acids. The V and J ends lost 1 base and 2 bases respectively, with 14 bases between them. CDR3 sequence reads: CAWSGSGSFNTEAFF. CDR3 nucleotides: TGTGCCTGGAGTGGATCCGGATCATTTAACACTGAAGCTTTCTTT.